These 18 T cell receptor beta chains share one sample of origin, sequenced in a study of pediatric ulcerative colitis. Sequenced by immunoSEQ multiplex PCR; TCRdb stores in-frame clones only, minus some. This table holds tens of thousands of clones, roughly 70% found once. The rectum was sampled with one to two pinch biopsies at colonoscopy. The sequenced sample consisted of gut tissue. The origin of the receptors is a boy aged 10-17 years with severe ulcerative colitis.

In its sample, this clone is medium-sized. CDR3 amino acids: CAISEVRETGGYYEQYF. CDR3 coding DNA: TGTGCCATCAGTGAGGTCCGAGAGACAGGGGGCTACTACGAGCAGTACTTC. The gene calls are TRBV10-3 and TRBJ2-7; TRBD1 aligns across 10 bases. This CDR3 contains 17 residues. Losses at the gene ends were 2 bases for V and 3 bases for J; bases not matched to a gene: 10. CDR1 and CDR2 from the germline V gene are ENHRY and SYGVKD.

The CDR3 loop reads CASSHKVDYGYTF. In DNA form, the CDR3 reads TGTGCCAGCTCCCATAAGGTCGACTATGGCTACACCTTC. The chain is built from TRBV7-9 and TRBJ1-2; the D is unclear. This CDR3 is built from 13 residues. Germline CDR1 reads SEHNR; CDR2 reads FQNEAQ (reference sequence). V was pared by 8 bases and J by 3 bases, with 13 bases between. Supplemented by reference TRBV7-9 and TRBJ1-2, the full variable domain reads DTGVSQNPRHKITKRGQNVTFRCDPISEHNRLYWYRQTLGQGPEFLTYFQNEAQLEKSRLLSDRFSAERPKGSFSTLEIQRTEQGDSAMYLCASSHKVDYGYTFGSGTRLTVV.

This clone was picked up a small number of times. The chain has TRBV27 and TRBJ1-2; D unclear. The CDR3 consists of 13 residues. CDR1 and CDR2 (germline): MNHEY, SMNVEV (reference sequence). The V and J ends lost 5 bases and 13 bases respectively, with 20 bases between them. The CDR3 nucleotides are TGTGCCAGCAGTCCGTTCGAAGAGAAGGACTGCACCTTC. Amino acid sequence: CASSPFEEKDCTF.

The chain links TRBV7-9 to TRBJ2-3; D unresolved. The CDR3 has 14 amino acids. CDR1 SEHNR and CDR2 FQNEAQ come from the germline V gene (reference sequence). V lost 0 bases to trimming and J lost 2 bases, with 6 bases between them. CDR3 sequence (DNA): TGTGCCAGCAGCTTAGCGCAGACCACAGATACGCAGTATTTT. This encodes CASSLAQTTDTQYF.

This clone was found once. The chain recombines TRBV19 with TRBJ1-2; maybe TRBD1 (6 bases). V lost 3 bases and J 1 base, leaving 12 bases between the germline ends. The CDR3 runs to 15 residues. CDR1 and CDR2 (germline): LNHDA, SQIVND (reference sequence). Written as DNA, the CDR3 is TGTGCCAGTAGTATCGGCTGGGACATTAACTATGGCTACACCTTC. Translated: CASSIGWDINYGYTF.

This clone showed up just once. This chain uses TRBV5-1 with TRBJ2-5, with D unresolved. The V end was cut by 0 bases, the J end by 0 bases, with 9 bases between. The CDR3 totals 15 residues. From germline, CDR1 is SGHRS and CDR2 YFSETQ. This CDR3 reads CASSLGGRNQETQYF. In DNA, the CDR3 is TGCGCCAGCAGCTTGGGTGGGCGGAACCAAGAGACCCAGTACTTC.

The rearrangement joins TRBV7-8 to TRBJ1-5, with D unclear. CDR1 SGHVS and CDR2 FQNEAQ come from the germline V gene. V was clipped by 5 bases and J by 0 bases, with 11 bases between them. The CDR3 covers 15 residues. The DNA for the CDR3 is TGTGCCAGCAGCCCCGGTGATTTTAGCAATCAGCCCCAGCATTTT. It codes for CASSPGDFSNQPQHF. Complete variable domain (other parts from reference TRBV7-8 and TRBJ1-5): GAGVSQSPRYKVAKRGQDVALRCDPISGHVSLFWYQQALGQGPEFLTYFQNEAQLDKSGLPSDRFFAERPEGSVSTLKIQRTQQEDSAVYLCASSPGDFSNQPQHFGDGTRLSIL.

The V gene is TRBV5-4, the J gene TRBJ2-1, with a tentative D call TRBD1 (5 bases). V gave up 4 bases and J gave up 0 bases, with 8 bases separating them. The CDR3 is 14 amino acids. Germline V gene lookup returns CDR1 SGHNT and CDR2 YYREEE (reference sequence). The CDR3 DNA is TGTGCCAGCAGCCCCCAGGGCTCCTACAATGAGCAGTTCTTC. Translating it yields CASSPQGSYNEQFF.

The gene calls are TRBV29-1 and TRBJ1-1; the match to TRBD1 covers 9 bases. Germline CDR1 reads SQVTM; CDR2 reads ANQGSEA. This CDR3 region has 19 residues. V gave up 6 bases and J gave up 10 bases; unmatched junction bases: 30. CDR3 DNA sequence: TGCAGCGTCGGGGGCCGGGACAGGGACGCATTTGGTCCCAGATGGGGAGCTTTCTTT. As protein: CSVGGRDRDAFGPRWGAFF.

CDR3 amino acids: CASSLRPAELSGNTIYF. CDR3 nucleotide sequence: TGCGCCAGCAGCTTGAGGCCGGCGGAACTCTCTGGAAACACCATATATTTT. The chain recombines TRBV5-1 with TRBJ1-3; D call uncertain. The CDR3 covers 17 residues. The germline V gene has CDR1 SGHRS and CDR2 YFSETQ. Trimming shortened V by 1 base and J by 0 bases, and 14 bases separated the two germline ends.

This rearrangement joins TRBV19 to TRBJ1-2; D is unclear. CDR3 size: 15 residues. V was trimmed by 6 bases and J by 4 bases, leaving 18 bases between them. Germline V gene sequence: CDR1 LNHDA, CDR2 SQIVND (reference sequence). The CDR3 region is CASSPGGYWGYGYTF. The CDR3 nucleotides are TGTGCCAGTAGCCCCGGAGGGTATTGGGGCTATGGCTACACCTTC.

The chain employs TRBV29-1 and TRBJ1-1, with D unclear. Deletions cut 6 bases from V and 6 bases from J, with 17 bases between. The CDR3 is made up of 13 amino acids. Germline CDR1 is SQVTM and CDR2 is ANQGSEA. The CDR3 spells CSVPVQGRAEAFF. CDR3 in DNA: TGCAGCGTGCCCGTGCAAGGAAGGGCTGAAGCTTTCTTT.

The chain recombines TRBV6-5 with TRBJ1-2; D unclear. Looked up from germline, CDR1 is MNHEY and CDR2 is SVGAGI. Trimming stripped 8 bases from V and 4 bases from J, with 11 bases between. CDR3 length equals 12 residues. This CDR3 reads CASGVTRYGYTF. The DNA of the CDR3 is TGTGCCAGCGGCGTAACACGCTATGGCTACACCTTC.

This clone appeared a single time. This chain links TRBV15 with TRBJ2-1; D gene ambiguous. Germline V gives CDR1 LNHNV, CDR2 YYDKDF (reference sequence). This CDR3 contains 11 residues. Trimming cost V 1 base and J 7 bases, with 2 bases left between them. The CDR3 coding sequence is TGTGCCACCAGCAGAGGGAATGAGCAGTTCTTC. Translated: CATSRGNEQFF.

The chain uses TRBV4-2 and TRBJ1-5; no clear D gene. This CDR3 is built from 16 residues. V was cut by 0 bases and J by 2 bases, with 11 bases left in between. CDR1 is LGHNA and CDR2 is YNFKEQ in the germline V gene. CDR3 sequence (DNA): TGTGCCAGCAGCCAAGATCAGGCGGGTGGCAATCAGCCCCAGCATTTT. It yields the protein CASSQDQAGGNQPQHF.

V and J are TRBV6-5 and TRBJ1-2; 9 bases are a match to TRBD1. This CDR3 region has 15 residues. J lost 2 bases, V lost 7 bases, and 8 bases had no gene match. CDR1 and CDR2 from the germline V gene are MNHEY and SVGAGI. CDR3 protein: CASKLGQGRNYGYTF. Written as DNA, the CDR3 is TGTGCCAGCAAATTAGGACAGGGGCGGAACTATGGCTACACCTTC.

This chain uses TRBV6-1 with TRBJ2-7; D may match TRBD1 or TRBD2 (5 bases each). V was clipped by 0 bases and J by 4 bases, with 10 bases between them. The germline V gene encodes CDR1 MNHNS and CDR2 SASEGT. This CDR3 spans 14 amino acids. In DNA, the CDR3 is TGTGCCAGCAGTGAAGCGGGACCGGAGTACGAGCAGTACTTC. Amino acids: CASSEAGPEYEQYF.

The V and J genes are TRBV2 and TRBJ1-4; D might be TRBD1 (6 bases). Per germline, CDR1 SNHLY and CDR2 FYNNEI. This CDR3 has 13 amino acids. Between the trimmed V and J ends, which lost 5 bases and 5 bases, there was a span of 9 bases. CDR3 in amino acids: CASSKTGNEKLFF. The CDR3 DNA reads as TGTGCCAGCAGTAAGACAGGAAATGAAAAACTGTTTTTT.